This T cell receptor (beta chain) was obtained from a study of identical twins. Findings and caveats of the study: Out-of-frame beta sequences exhibited a weaker degree of excess twin sharing.

MiXCR, run by TCRdb on the 5' RACE reads, gives a single entry per CDR3 protein. The sample lists about 250,000 distinct CDR3 sequences, approximately 8% occurring once. This clonotype has ten or more counts. Its antigen is unknown. Germline values: CDR1 MDHEN, CDR2 SYDVKM. V shed 6 bases and J shed 0 bases, with 4 bases lying between them. The CDR3 is made up of 12 amino acids. The same sample was also used in a study of yellow fever vaccine responses in identical twins.

The receptor was isolated from a woman aged 18-29 years in good health. The chain couples TRBV28 to TRBJ2-3; no reliable D call. Sequenced input: CD8+ T cells sorted from blood. The CDR3: CASRRSTDTQYF. CDR3 in DNA: TGTGCCAGCAGACGTAGCACAGATACGCAGTATTTT.